This TCR beta chain was identified in a study of CD8 T cells in ankylosing spondylitis. Findings of the study overall: Among TCR beta sequences, a motif of several highly homologous variants appeared characteristic of ankylosing spondylitis blood. Within peripheral blood, clones linked to disease were CD8+ and relatively rare.

Germline V gene data show CDR1 as MDHEN and CDR2 as SYDVKM. This CDR3 region has 15 residues. The trim removed 3 bases at V and 8 bases at J, leaving 9 bases unmatched. The table lists this clonotype with many counts. Its antigen remains unidentified. TCRdb reprocessed the 5' RACE reads with MiXCR, giving one entry per CDR3 protein. The table includes about 220,000 distinct CDR3 sequences, roughly 6.6% detected once. The J gene is TRBJ2-4, the V gene TRBV28; 8 nucleotides line up with TRBD1. The sample was blood, either unsorted or a sorted T cell fraction (not recorded which). The receptor comes from a male donor with ankylosing spondylitis. Here the CDR3 reads CASSLTGATEHIQYF. In nucleotides, the CDR3 is TGTGCCAGCAGTTTGACAGGGGCGACTGAACACATTCAGTACTTC. The variable domain in full, with the rest retrieved from reference TRBV28 and TRBJ2-4, is DVKVTQSSRYLVKRTGEKVFLECVQDMDHENMFWYRQDPGLGLRLIYFSYDVKMKEKGDIPEGYSVSREKKERFSLILESASTNQTSMYLCASSLTGATEHIQYFGAGTRLSVL.